Listed below are T cell receptor beta chains from one sample, sequenced in a study of CD8 T cells in ankylosing spondylitis. TCRdb used MiXCR to reprocess the 5' RACE reads, holding one entry per CDR3 protein. The sample contains about 150,000 distinct CDR3 sequences, 25% to 35% of which appear only once. The source material was synovial fluid, either unsorted or a sorted T cell fraction (not recorded which). Receptors originate from a male donor with ankylosing spondylitis. Both conserved end residues are part of each CDR3. The D gene is left open where the match is weak. For some rows the clone size is stated as once, few or many, or as a class when expanded; others skip it.

TRBD1	few	TRBJ2-1	TRBV5-1	TGCGCCAGCAGCTCGGGACAGCCGAGCTCCTACAATGAGCAGTTCTTC	CASSSGQPSSYNEQFF
TRBD1	.	TRBJ2-3	TRBV20-1	TGCAGTGCTCCGACAGGGGCCGATACGCAGTATTTT	CSAPTGADTQYF
.	.	TRBJ1-1	TRBV2	TGTGCCAGCAGTGTAGGGGGCACTGAAGCTTTCTTT	CASSVGGTEAFF
TRBD1	many	TRBJ1-5	TRBV20-1	TGCAGTGCTAGATCCCGACAGGGAGGTGGACAGCCCCAGCATTTT	CSARSRQGGGQPQHF
.	many	TRBJ2-3	TRBV11-2	TGTGCCAGCAGCCGGCGACAACTCACTAGCACAGATACGCAGTATTTT	CASSRRQLTSTDTQYF
TRBD1	medium-sized	TRBJ2-7	TRBV6-1	TGTGCCAGCAGTCCTTGGGACAGGGGGGCCTACGAGCAGTACTTC	CASSPWDRGAYEQYF
.	.	TRBJ2-7	TRBV9	TGTGCCAGCAGCGTAGCCTCGTCCCCGGTCTACGAGCAGTACTTC	CASSVASSPVYEQYF
TRBD2	many	TRBJ2-3	TRBV20-1	TGCAGTGCCCGACCCATAGCGGGGGGACACACAGATACGCAGTATTTT	CSARPIAGGHTDTQYF
.	.	TRBJ2-7	TRBV5-1	TGCGCCAGCAGCTTGTCGGACAGTGGGCTGAGGGAGCAGTACTTC	CASSLSDSGLREQYF
TRBD2	once	TRBJ2-1	TRBV7-9	TGTGCCAGCAGTCTATACAGGACTAGCGGAAGCAATGAGCAGTTCTTC	CASSLYRTSGSNEQFF
.	.	TRBJ1-2	TRBV2	TGTGCCAGCAGTCCGACCCGGACCGGTTATGGCTACACCTTC	CASSPTRTGYGYTF
.	many	TRBJ2-7	TRBV2	TGTGCCAGCAGTAACCACCGGGACACCTACGAGCAGTACTTC	CASSNHRDTYEQYF
.	.	TRBJ1-4	TRBV14	TGTGCCAGCAGCCCTACCCGTTCCCAGTTTGAAAAACTGTTTTTT	CASSPTRSQFEKLFF
TRBD2	.	TRBJ2-1	TRBV5-1	TGCGCCAGCAGCCTGACTAGCGGGGGGGCTTTCAATGAGCAGTTCTTC	CASSLTSGGAFNEQFF
.	.	TRBJ2-7	TRBV6-2/TRBV6-3	TGTGCCAGCAGTTACGAAGGGTTTTCGTACGAGCAGTACTTC	CASSYEGFSYEQYF